Following are 9 T cell receptor beta chains from one sample sequenced in a study of T-cell reconstitution after alpha-beta-depleted transplantation in children. For TCRbeta, the library was prepared with unique molecular identifiers. TCRdb passed the PCR reads through MiXCR, listing each CDR3 protein once. Of about a million distinct CDR3 sequences in the sample, roughly 29% were seen once. The source was PBMCs, mostly from graft donor cells, collected 360 days after TCRalphabeta/CD19-depleted stem cell transplant. Receptors were obtained from a boy under two years old who had a stem cell transplant for SCID, so the T cells may come from the graft donor.

The V and J genes are TRBV12-3 or TRBV12-4 and TRBJ2-1; possibly TRBD1 or TRBD2 for D (5 bases each). The CDR3 loop spans 12 amino acids. Trimming took 4 bases from V and 12 from J, leaving 13 bases between them. The CDR3 spells CASSSTGRLQFF. The CDR3 DNA is TGTGCCAGCAGTTCCACGGGACGGTTGCAGTTCTTC.

This clonotype was counted a few times. This rearrangement joins TRBV27 to TRBJ2-5; D unresolved. The CDR3 runs to 15 residues. Germline V gives CDR1 MNHEY, CDR2 SMNVEV (reference sequence). Trimming left V 3 bases short and J 4 bases short, with 15 bases between. The CDR3 reads CASSFSPSNGETQYF. The CDR3 region has the DNA TGTGCCAGCAGTTTTTCCCCCTCTAATGGAGAGACCCAGTACTTC.

A few counts support this clonotype. An end of the junction does not agree with germline; a read error may underlie this. This chain joins TRBV11-2 and TRBJ2-1; 11 bases are shared with TRBD2. Germline V gene data show CDR1 as SGHAT and CDR2 as FQNNGV. The CDR3 covers 18 residues. The CDR3: CASSVEGYGTSGGDEQFF. The CDR3 nucleotides are TGTGCCAGCAGCGTAGAGGGATACGGGACTAGCGGAGGGGATGAGCAGTTCTTC.

This clonotype has just a few counts. The V gene is TRBV5-5, the J gene TRBJ1-1, with TRBD1 matching 7 bases. Germline lookup yields CDR1 SGHKS and CDR2 YYEKEE (reference sequence). V dropped 3 bases and J dropped 5; count of bases not matched to a gene: 4. The CDR3 totals 13 residues. In nucleotides, the CDR3 is TGTGCCAGCAGCTCGACAGGGACGACTGAAGCTTTCTTT. This sequence encodes CASSSTGTTEAFF.

This chain uses TRBV12-3 or TRBV12-4 with TRBJ2-7, with D unclear. This CDR3 spans 13 amino acids. V was cut by 4 bases and J by 3 bases, with 10 bases left in between. DNA for the CDR3: TGTGCCAGCAGTTATGTTTCGATCTACGAGCAGTACTTC. It translates to CASSYVSIYEQYF.

This chain joins TRBV5-5 and TRBJ2-7; 11 nucleotides agree with TRBD1. Germline V gives CDR1 SGHKS, CDR2 YYEKEE (reference sequence). Trimming cost V 1 base and J 3 bases; bases outside gene matches: 3. The CDR3 sequence is 15 residues long. CDR3 in DNA: TGTGCCAGCAGCTTGACGGGACAGGGGGTCTACGAGCAGTACTTC. As protein: CASSLTGQGVYEQYF.

The J gene is TRBJ2-2, the V gene TRBV4-1; 10 nucleotides align to TRBD1. Germline CDR1 reads MGHRA; CDR2 reads YSYEKL. Trimming took 0 bases from V and 5 from J; bases not matched to a gene: 0. CDR3 length: 15 residues. This CDR3 reads CASSQEGQGTGELFF. The CDR3 region has the DNA TGCGCCAGCAGCCAAGAGGGACAGGGGACCGGGGAGCTGTTTTTT.

This chain connects TRBV6-5 to TRBJ2-7; perhaps TRBD2 as D (7 bases). Trimming stripped 2 bases from V and 5 bases from J, with 19 bases between. Per germline, CDR1 MNHEY and CDR2 SVGAGI. The CDR3 runs 16 residues. The CDR3 DNA follows: TGTGCCAGCAGTTACAGGGGGGGCAATCCTAGGGACGAGCAGTACTTC. This encodes CASSYRGGNPRDEQYF.

The J gene is TRBJ2-3, the V gene TRBV18; TRBD2 agrees at 9 bases. The CDR3 is 16 residues long. CDR1 is KGHSH and CDR2 is LQKENI in the germline V gene. V was pared by 5 bases and J by 4 bases, with 10 bases of the junction left unmatched. CDR3 nucleotides: TGTGCCAGCTCAGTACGGGCTAGCGGGGTTTCAGATACGCAGTATTTT. Translation: CASSVRASGVSDTQYF.